The subject of this entry is one T cell receptor (beta chain). As handled by the study authors: Scientists estimated how many nucleated cells there were by amplifying reference gene primers. Here immunoSEQ multiplex PCR was the method, and the copy in TCRdb shows in-frame clones only, minus some. The V and J calls and clone size come from that table; D and trimming were worked out from the DNA. The sample has 70,000 or so clones, 82% seen once; the top ten hold roughly a sixth. This entry is derived from a study of blood T cell repertoires in COVID-19. Study information: From the United States, Italy and Spain came samples of acute and convalescent COVID-19. Sources were T cells, B-cell-depleted T cells, or PBMCs; the material itself was cDNA or gDNA.

Sequencing was carried out using peripheral blood. This sequence originates from a human donor in a cohort sampled during active COVID-19.

The CDR3 nucleotides read TGTGCCAGCAGCCGAGGGGTCCGTCAAGGGGGATGGGCTTTCTTT. Its protein is CASSRGVRQGGWAFF. The rearrangement links TRBV4-2 to TRBJ1-1; D may be TRBD1 (6 bases). Between the trimmed V and J ends, which lost 4 bases and 11 bases, there was a span of 23 bases. The CDR3 sequence is 15 residues long. In germline, CDR1 is LGHNA, CDR2 YNFKEQ.